This T cell receptor beta chain was captured in a study of PD-1 blockade in classical Hodgkin lymphoma. General study points: Nivolumab initiated under 1 year post-ASCT led to patient exclusion. Reports described newly diagnosed patients as having lower baseline TCR diversity than healthy donors.

The CDR3 spans 16 residues. Germline CDR1 MDHEN, CDR2 SYDVKM. J lost 2 bases, V lost 2 bases, and 5 bases had no gene match. Here immunoSEQ multiplex PCR was the method, and the copy in TCRdb shows in-frame clones only, minus some. The sample shows 25,000 to 35,000 clones, about 81% of them seen only once. Worth noting for this clone: The target antigen is unknown.

Time point here: cycle 4 day 1 (C4D1), after five to seven weeks of nivolumab. Every patient was affected by relapse after autologous stem cell transplantation, while exposure to brentuximab vedotin was not uniform. Using magnetic negative selection, the CD4+ T cells were separated out of thawed PBMCs. Relapsed/refractory classical Hodgkin lymphoma patients had complete, partial or progressive responses. The chain recombines TRBV28 with TRBJ1-3; 8 bases are a match to TRBD1. This TCR derives from a human donor with classical Hodgkin lymphoma. Material: CD4+ T cells from blood, obtained before the fourth cycle of nivolumab. The CDR3 sequence is CASSLVAGGTGNTIYF. The CDR3 coding sequence is TGTGCCAGCAGTTTAGTCGCAGGGGGCACTGGAAACACCATATATTTT.